This entry lists 9 T cell receptor beta chains sequenced from one sample in a study of beta chain features in type 1 diabetes. As every portion of the isolated RNA was reverse transcribed, the sequencing read expressed TCRB transcripts. Produced via immunoSEQ multiplex PCR; TCRdb's table is partial and in-frame only. Of about 180,000 clones in the sample, more than 10% were seen once. The sequenced sample was central memory CD4+ T cells from blood. These receptors all stem from a young woman in good health.

The rearrangement joins TRBV7-7 to TRBJ2-5, with 10 bases aligning to TRBD2. The J segment lost 7 bases and the V segment lost 1 base, leaving 6 bases of the junction unmatched. There are 15 residues in the CDR3. Germline V gene lookup returns CDR1 SSHAT and CDR2 FNYEAQ (reference sequence). The DNA of the CDR3 is TGTGCCAGCAGCTTAGAAGCTAGCGGGAGAGGGACCCAGTACTTC. Its translation is CASSLEASGRGTQYF.

The gene calls are TRBV4-2 and TRBJ2-1; the D gene is possibly TRBD2 (5 bases). Germline values: CDR1 LGHNA, CDR2 YNFKEQ. Trimming took off 4 bases at V and 6 bases at J, with 16 bases between the two ends. CDR3 length equals 15 residues. Here the CDR3 DNA reads TGTGCCAGCAGCCCCCACCGGGATAGCCGCAATGAGCAGTTCTTC. This codes for CASSPHRDSRNEQFF.

The chain carries TRBV7-6 and TRBJ2-1; 9 nucleotides align to TRBD2. The junction had 4 bases not matched to a gene; V was cut back by 1 base and J by 3 bases. Germline V gene data show CDR1 as SGHVS and CDR2 as FNYEAQ. The CDR3 has 16 residues. The CDR3 region is CASSLVTSGHYNEQFF. Here the CDR3 DNA reads TGTGCCAGCAGCTTAGTTACTAGCGGGCACTACAATGAGCAGTTCTTC.

The rearrangement uses TRBV29-1 and TRBJ2-1; D unresolved. The CDR3 runs to 10 residues. Between the trimmed V and J ends, which lost 5 bases and 5 bases, there was a span of 4 bases. Germline V CDR1 and CDR2: SQVTM, ANQGSEA. The CDR3 DNA follows: TGCAGCGTTTCAGACAATGAGCAGTTCTTC. Its translation is CSVSDNEQFF.

The DNA for the CDR3 is TGTGCCAGCAGGGGGGGTTCCTACGAGCAGTACTTC. Translated, it gives CASRGGSYEQYF. The chain is built from TRBV2 and TRBJ2-7, with a tentative D call TRBD2 (6 bases). The length of the CDR3 is 12 residues. The V end lost 6 bases, the J end lost 1 base, and 7 bases lay between the germline ends. Germline V gene data show CDR1 as SNHLY and CDR2 as FYNNEI.

V gene TRBV4-3 combines with J gene TRBJ1-2; 11 nucleotides align to TRBD1. Germline CDR1 LGHNA, CDR2 YSLEER. The CDR3 runs 17 residues. The trim removed 3 bases at V and 1 base at J, leaving 7 bases unmatched. CDR3 loop: CASSQDYGTGGNYGYTF. In nucleotides, the CDR3 is TGCGCCAGCAGCCAGGACTATGGGACAGGGGGTAACTATGGCTACACCTTC.

In this sample, this clone turned up a few times. The rearrangement uses TRBV10-3 and TRBJ1-1; D is undetermined. CDR3 length: 14 residues. Deletions cut 10 bases from V and 1 base from J, with 16 bases between. Germline CDR1 ENHRY, CDR2 SYGVKD. The CDR3 loop is CATRAAGANTEAFF. The CDR3 DNA reads as TGTGCCACTCGAGCCGCGGGAGCGAACACTGAAGCTTTCTTT.

The sample holds a few counts of this clone. The chain joins TRBV4-2 to TRBJ2-5; possible D gene TRBD1, 6 bases. There are 15 residues in the CDR3. V lost 2 bases and J 0 bases, leaving 10 bases between the germline ends. Germline V gene lookup returns CDR1 LGHNA and CDR2 YNFKEQ. CDR3 DNA: TGTGCCAGCAGCCAATTCAACAGGGACCAAGAGACCCAGTACTTC. Protein product: CASSQFNRDQETQYF.

The chain couples TRBV6-1 to TRBJ2-1, with 16 bases aligning to TRBD2. The CDR3 is 20 amino acids. The germline V gene encodes CDR1 MNHNS and CDR2 SASEGT. V lost 4 bases, J lost 0 bases, and 9 bases stayed unmatched. The CDR3 loop reads CASSAGTSGRAGSSYNEQFF. CDR3 DNA sequence: TGTGCCAGCAGTGCTGGGACTAGCGGGAGGGCCGGGAGCTCCTACAATGAGCAGTTCTTC.